Sequencing of this TCR beta chain was carried out in a study of shared clonotypes between healthy human individuals. The protocol was immunoSEQ multiplex PCR, while the TCRdb copy is restricted to in-frame clones and leaves out a portion. This table has over 400,000 clones, approximately 95% appearing once. This CDR3 has 16 residues. The trim removed 0 bases at V and 9 bases at J, leaving 13 bases unmatched. The germline V gene has CDR1 SGHNT and CDR2 YYREEE (reference sequence). Sequences were obtained from naive CD4+ T cells sorted from blood. Noted subset: CD45RA+ positively selected. The sequence derives from a woman in her twenties or thirties in good health. The chain has TRBV5-4 and TRBJ2-7, with 9 positions matching TRBD2. CDR3 amino acids: CASSLDRATSGLGQYF. The CDR3 DNA is TGTGCCAGCAGCTTGGACAGGGCGACTAGCGGTCTCGGGCAGTACTTC.